This is a list of T cell receptor beta chains from one sample in a study of T cells in Graves' hyperthyroidism and ophthalmopathy. TCRdb re-derived calls from the multiplex PCR reads in MiXCR, one entry per CDR3 protein. The sample lists roughly 640,000 distinct CDR3 sequences, about a sixth seen once, with 3% to 4% in the top ten. The specimen sequenced was blood. These receptors came from a middle-aged woman with Graves' ophthalmopathy. Each CDR3 is given with its conserved first and last residue. Fields, in order: J gene, clone size, V gene, D gene, CDR3 DNA, CDR3 protein. D genes are given only for firm matches. Clone size is not always given. Where it is, it says once, few, many or a class for expanded clones.

j_gene: TRBJ2-1; abundance: NA; v_gene: TRBV3-1; d_gene: TRBD2; CDR3nt: TGTGCCAGCAGCCAAGATAAGAGACTAGCGGGGGAACATAGGCAGTTCTTC; CDR3aa: CASSQDKRLAGEHRQFF
j_gene: TRBJ1-2; abundance: many; v_gene: TRBV5-1; d_gene: NA; CDR3nt: TGCGCCAGCAGCTTCGGGGACACCTTGACGGCTAACTATGGCTACACCTTC; CDR3aa: CASSFGDTLTANYGYTF
j_gene: TRBJ2-7; abundance: many; v_gene: TRBV4-2; d_gene: NA; CDR3nt: TGTGCCAGCAGCCAAGTAGGACCCTACGAGCAGTACTTC; CDR3aa: CASSQVGPYEQYF
j_gene: TRBJ2-1; abundance: many; v_gene: TRBV27; d_gene: NA; CDR3nt: TGTGCCAGCAGTTGGACGTCCTACAATGAGCAGTTCTTC; CDR3aa: CASSWTSYNEQFF
j_gene: TRBJ1-1; abundance: many; v_gene: TRBV2; d_gene: NA; CDR3nt: TGTGCCAGCATAGCAGAGGGGAACACTGAAGCTTTCTTT; CDR3aa: CASIAEGNTEAFF
j_gene: TRBJ2-3; abundance: many; v_gene: TRBV11-2; d_gene: TRBD2; CDR3nt: TGTGCCAGCAGCCCCCTAGCGGGAGGGCCGAATACGCAGTATTTT; CDR3aa: CASSPLAGGPNTQYF
j_gene: TRBJ2-7; abundance: many; v_gene: TRBV27; d_gene: TRBD2; CDR3nt: TGTGCCAGCACCCGTGGGGGGGGATCCTACGAGCAGTACTTC; CDR3aa: CASTRGGGSYEQYF
j_gene: TRBJ2-7; abundance: many; v_gene: TRBV20-1; d_gene: TRBD1; CDR3nt: TGCAGTGCAAATCGACAGGGGAGCTACGAGCAGTACTTC; CDR3aa: CSANRQGSYEQYF
j_gene: TRBJ2-7; abundance: many; v_gene: TRBV2; d_gene: NA; CDR3nt: TGTGCCAGCGGTATTGGGACGGGCTCCTACGAGCAGTACTTC; CDR3aa: CASGIGTGSYEQYF
j_gene: TRBJ2-2; abundance: many; v_gene: TRBV7-8; d_gene: NA; CDR3nt: TGTGCCAGCAGCTTATTTTCTCGGTCAGGGAAAGCCGGGGAGCTGTTTTTT; CDR3aa: CASSLFSRSGKAGELFF
j_gene: TRBJ2-2; abundance: NA; v_gene: TRBV5-1; d_gene: TRBD1; CDR3nt: TGCGCCAGCAGTCGGAACAGGGGGCTGACCGGGGAGCTGTTTTTT; CDR3aa: CASSRNRGLTGELFF
j_gene: TRBJ2-5; abundance: many; v_gene: TRBV24-1; d_gene: TRBD1; CDR3nt: TGTGCCACCAGTGATTGGGGGACAGGACAAGAGACCCAGTACTTC; CDR3aa: CATSDWGTGQETQYF
j_gene: TRBJ2-5; abundance: NA; v_gene: TRBV10-1; d_gene: NA; CDR3nt: TGCGCCAGCAGTGAGTCGGGGAGGCGGGAGACCCAGTACTTC; CDR3aa: CASSESGRRETQYF
j_gene: TRBJ2-5; abundance: many; v_gene: TRBV11-2; d_gene: TRBD2; CDR3nt: TGTGCCAGCAGCTTGGGACTAACTCAAGAGACCCAGTACTTC; CDR3aa: CASSLGLTQETQYF
j_gene: TRBJ1-1; abundance: many; v_gene: TRBV3-1; d_gene: NA; CDR3nt: TGTGCCAGCAGCCAAGATGGGGTGTGGACTGAAGCTTTCTTT; CDR3aa: CASSQDGVWTEAFF
j_gene: TRBJ2-3; abundance: few; v_gene: TRBV2; d_gene: NA; CDR3nt: TGTGCCAGCAGTGATATGGGGGGTACGCAGTATTTT; CDR3aa: CASSDMGGTQYF
j_gene: TRBJ2-1; abundance: many; v_gene: TRBV28; d_gene: NA; CDR3nt: TGTGCCAGCACCCTTTCTGAGGGAGAGCAGTTCTTC; CDR3aa: CASTLSEGEQFF
j_gene: TRBJ1-2; abundance: many; v_gene: TRBV30; d_gene: NA; CDR3nt: TGTGCCTGGAGTTCCACGGGGAACTATGGCTACACCTTC; CDR3aa: CAWSSTGNYGYTF
j_gene: TRBJ1-2; abundance: NA; v_gene: TRBV2; d_gene: NA; CDR3nt: TGTGCCAGCAATAGAATGGGAACAGGTCCCTATGGCTACACCTTC; CDR3aa: CASNRMGTGPYGYTF
j_gene: TRBJ2-7; abundance: once; v_gene: TRBV3-1; d_gene: TRBD2; CDR3nt: TGTGCCAGCAGCCAACGAGCACTAGCGGGAGGAGTTGACGAGCAGTACTTC; CDR3aa: CASSQRALAGGVDEQYF
j_gene: TRBJ2-1; abundance: NA; v_gene: TRBV3-1; d_gene: NA; CDR3nt: TGTGCCAGCAGCCGAAAGACCCGGCTAGCGTCACCTTACAATGAGCAGTTCTTC; CDR3aa: CASSRKTRLASPYNEQFF
j_gene: TRBJ2-6; abundance: many; v_gene: TRBV24-1; d_gene: NA; CDR3nt: TGTGCCACCAGTGATTCCGTCTCCGTCTCTGGGGCCAACGTCCTGACTTTC; CDR3aa: CATSDSVSVSGANVLTF
j_gene: TRBJ2-7; abundance: NA; v_gene: TRBV11-3; d_gene: NA; CDR3nt: TGTGCCAGCAGCTTCCGGGGGCGGCAGAGGACCTACGAGCAGTACTTC; CDR3aa: CASSFRGRQRTYEQYF
j_gene: TRBJ2-1; abundance: few; v_gene: TRBV29-1; d_gene: NA; CDR3nt: TGCAGCGTAGGTCTTGGTAAAGGGAACAATGAGCAGTTCTTC; CDR3aa: CSVGLGKGNNEQFF